These T cell receptor beta chains were read from a single sample in a study of blood T cell repertoires in COVID-19. Method: immunoSEQ multiplex PCR; TCRdb's copy keeps in-frame clones and lacks some. The table lists 200,000 to 250,000 clones, around 83% of them singletons, with approximately 6.6% in the top ten. Material: PBMCs or T cells enriched from blood (not recorded which). These receptors all come from a woman aged 40 to 55 who had recovered from COVID-19. Each CDR3 is given with its conserved first and last residue. Fields, in order: V gene, clone size, J gene, D gene, CDR3 DNA, CDR3 protein. A D gene is named only where the DNA matches it firmly. Size is omitted from some rows. Given values are once, few, many or a class for expanded clones.

TRBV6-5	once	TRBJ1-3	NA	TGTGCCAGCAGCGACTTGGCGGGCTCTGGAAACACCATATATTTT	CASSDLAGSGNTIYF
TRBV6-1	NA	TRBJ2-4	TRBD1	TGTGCCAGCAGTGCACAGGGGGGCATTCAGTACTTC	CASSAQGGIQYF
TRBV7-6	NA	TRBJ1-6	NA	TGTGCCAGCAGCCCCCGGACACAAAATTCACCCCTCCACTTT	CASSPRTQNSPLHF
TRBV27	NA	TRBJ2-7	NA	TGTGCCAGCAGTTTATCTAGCGAGAGCCTCTCCTACGAGCAGTACTTC	CASSLSSESLSYEQYF
TRBV2	NA	TRBJ2-2	NA	TGTGCCAGCACGGGGGACGGCGGTGGCCCCGGGGAGCTGTTTTTT	CASTGDGGGPGELFF
TRBV19	NA	TRBJ1-1	NA	TGTGCCAGTAGTAACCAAGTGGAGGTGAACACTGAAGCTTTCTTT	CASSNQVEVNTEAFF
TRBV7-2	NA	TRBJ2-5	NA	TGTGCCAGCAGCTTAAACGCACCGAGACTAAGAGAGACCCAGTACTTC	CASSLNAPRLRETQYF
TRBV2	NA	TRBJ1-2	TRBD1	TGTGCCAGCAGTGAAGGTGGTGGGACAGGAAGGATTGACTATGGCTACACCTTC	CASSEGGGTGRIDYGYTF
TRBV7-3	NA	TRBJ2-2	TRBD2	TGTGCCAGCAGCTTACTAGCGGGGGCGAACACCGGGGAGCTGTTTTTT	CASSLLAGANTGELFF
TRBV14	NA	TRBJ2-4	NA	TGTGCCAGCAGCCCAACGGGATGGGTGGACATTCAGTACTTC	CASSPTGWVDIQYF
TRBV5-6	NA	TRBJ2-2	NA	TGTGCCAGCAGCTTGGGTAGTGTTCGGACCGGGGAGCTGTTTTTT	CASSLGSVRTGELFF
TRBV27	NA	TRBJ1-5	NA	TGTGCCAGCAGTTTATCCTGGGGGCTAGGTCAGCCCCAGCATTTT	CASSLSWGLGQPQHF
TRBV7-9	NA	TRBJ2-7	TRBD2	TGTGCCAGCAGCTTAAGTGGCGGGAGGTCCGAGCAGTACTTC	CASSLSGGRSEQYF
TRBV28	NA	TRBJ2-1	NA	TGTGCCAGCAGTTTTAACGGGGTCGGGTCCTACAATGAGCAGTTCTTC	CASSFNGVGSYNEQFF
TRBV18	NA	TRBJ1-1	TRBD1	TGTGCCAGCTCACCTGGACAGGGGCCCCTCACTGAAGCTTTCTTT	CASSPGQGPLTEAFF
TRBV5-1	NA	TRBJ2-2	TRBD2	TGCGCCAGCAGCTTACCCTCTAGCGGGAGGACCGGGGAGCTGTTTTTT	CASSLPSSGRTGELFF
TRBV27	once	TRBJ1-1	NA	TGTGCCAGCAGTTTATCGTTTCTGGGTAACCGGAGAGCTTTCTTT	CASSLSFLGNRRAFF
TRBV2	NA	TRBJ1-2	NA	TGTGCCAGCAGTGAGGTTAGGAACAGCAGAATTGATGGCTACACCTTC	CASSEVRNSRIDGYTF
TRBV4-1	NA	TRBJ2-2	TRBD2	TGCGCCAGCAGCCAGCCCCTCCTAGCGGGAGGGGGGGGCGGGGAGCTGTTTTTT	CASSQPLLAGGGGGELFF
TRBV11-2	NA	TRBJ2-2	NA	TGTGCCAGCAGCTTAGGGCCAGGGAACACCGGGGAGCTGTTTTTT	CASSLGPGNTGELFF
TRBV10-3	NA	TRBJ1-6	NA	TGTGCCATCAGTGTGAGAGCCGATAATTCACCCCTCCACTTT	CAISVRADNSPLHF
TRBV24-1	NA	TRBJ1-5	TRBD1	TGTGCCACCAGTGATTCCGGGACAGGGTTCGATCAGCCCCAGCATTTT	CATSDSGTGFDQPQHF
TRBV7-2	NA	TRBJ2-1	NA	TGTGCCAGCAGCTTAGGGTCAGGGTACAATGAGCAGTTCTTC	CASSLGSGYNEQFF
TRBV2	NA	TRBJ2-3	NA	TGTGCCAGCAGAACGCCGGGAGCGCGCTCGGGAGATACGCAGTATTTT	CASRTPGARSGDTQYF
TRBV28	NA	TRBJ1-2	TRBD1	TGTGCCAGCAGTTGGGGACAGGGGGTGGTTGGCTACACCTTC	CASSWGQGVVGYTF
TRBV5-1	NA	TRBJ1-1	TRBD1	TGCGCCAGCAGCTTGGACGGACAGGGGGCTACTGAAGCTTTCTTT	CASSLDGQGATEAFF
TRBV19	NA	TRBJ1-1	NA	TGTGCCAGTAGTATTACCGCGGGGACTGAAGCTTTCTTT	CASSITAGTEAFF
TRBV11-2	NA	TRBJ1-1	TRBD1	TGTGCCAGCAGCTTTCAGGGGGACGTTGGCACTGAAGCTTTCTTT	CASSFQGDVGTEAFF
TRBV5-5	once	TRBJ2-3	TRBD1	TGTGCCAGCAGCTTGGACAGGGGGCCCACAGATACGCAGTATTTT	CASSLDRGPTDTQYF
TRBV27	NA	TRBJ2-2	TRBD1	TGTGCCAGCAGTTCGGGACAGGGGGTCACCGGGGAGCTGTTTTTT	CASSSGQGVTGELFF
TRBV27	NA	TRBJ2-1	NA	TGTGCCAGCAGACGGAGAAACTCCTACAATGAGCAGTTCTTC	CASRRRNSYNEQFF
TRBV9	NA	TRBJ1-6	TRBD1	TGTGCCAGCAGCGTCGGGACAGGGGGTCGGATTGCTAATTCACCCCTCCACTTT	CASSVGTGGRIANSPLHF
TRBV2	NA	TRBJ1-5	NA	TGTGCCAGCAGTAGGGATCAGGGGAAGGGACAGCCCCAGCATTTT	CASSRDQGKGQPQHF
TRBV6-6	NA	TRBJ2-3	TRBD2	TGTGCCAGCACTTATGGCGGGAGCGCAGATACGCAGTATTTT	CASTYGGSADTQYF
TRBV27	NA	TRBJ1-2	NA	TGTGCCAGCAGTTTTCGCGGGAACTATGGCTACACCTTC	CASSFRGNYGYTF